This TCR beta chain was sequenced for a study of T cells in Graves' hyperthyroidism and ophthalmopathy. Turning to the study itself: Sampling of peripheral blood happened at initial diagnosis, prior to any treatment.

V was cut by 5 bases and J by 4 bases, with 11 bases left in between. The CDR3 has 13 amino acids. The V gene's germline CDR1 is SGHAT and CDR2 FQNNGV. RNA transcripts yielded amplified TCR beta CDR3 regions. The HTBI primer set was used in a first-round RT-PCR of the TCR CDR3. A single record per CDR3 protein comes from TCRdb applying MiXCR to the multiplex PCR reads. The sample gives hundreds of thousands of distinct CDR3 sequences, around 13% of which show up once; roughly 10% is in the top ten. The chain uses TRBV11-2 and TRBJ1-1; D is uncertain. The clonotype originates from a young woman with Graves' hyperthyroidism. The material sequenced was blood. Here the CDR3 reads CASSPQLSTEAFF. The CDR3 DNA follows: TGTGCCAGCAGCCCCCAGCTAAGCACTGAAGCTTTCTTT.